A single sample is the source of the 13 T cell receptor beta chains below, sequenced in a study of blood T cells in healthy people across ages. The second PCR ran roughly 6 to 11 cycles with a sample-barcoded 5' primer and J-beta primers. Via MiXCR, TCRdb re-called the 5' RACE reads, giving one row per CDR3 protein. Of around 1,600,000 distinct CDR3 sequences detected, approximately 43% appear once; the ten largest clones hold roughly 3.7%. Sequenced sample: blood. Every receptor here comes from a woman aged 18-29 years in good health.

The chain joins TRBV5-1 to TRBJ1-2; D may be TRBD1 (5 bases). CDR1 and CDR2 from the germline V gene are SGHRS and YFSETQ. V was pared by 1 base and J by 7 bases, with 11 bases between. CDR3 length equals 13 residues. CDR3 sequence: CASSLTGDTGYTF. As DNA, the CDR3 is TGCGCCAGCAGCTTGACGGGGGATACTGGCTACACCTTC.

In its sample, this clonotype was seen a few times. This rearrangement joins TRBV6-1 to TRBJ1-4; 7 nucleotides line up with TRBD1. Germline assignment: CDR1 MNHNS and CDR2 SASEGT. This CDR3 is 18 amino acids long. The trim removed 6 bases at V and 0 bases at J, leaving 13 bases unmatched. Written as DNA, the CDR3 is TGTGCCAGCAGGAGACAGGGTTTAGAGCCCGCAACTAATGAAAAACTGTTTTTT. This sequence encodes CASRRQGLEPATNEKLFF.

This clonotype turned up a few times. The chain combines TRBV30 with TRBJ2-7; no definite D call. The V gene's germline CDR1 is GTSNPN and CDR2 SVGIG (reference sequence). The ends were cut back, 2 bases at V and 5 bases at J, with 7 bases in the middle. The CDR3 covers 11 residues. For the CDR3, the DNA is TGTGCCTGGAGTATGGTGGACGAGCAGTACTTC. Encoded protein: CAWSMVDEQYF. The full variable domain, with the rest looked up from reference TRBV30 and TRBJ2-7, is SQTIHQWPATLVQPVGSPLSLECTVEGTSNPNLYWYRQAAGRGLQLLFYSVGIGQISSEVPQNLSASRPQDRQFILSSKKLLLSDSGFYLCAWSMVDEQYFGPGTRLTVT.

The chain carries TRBV5-1 and TRBJ2-2; D gene uncertain. The CDR3 loop spans 14 amino acids. Trimming removed 4 bases at V and 7 bases at J, with 14 bases between. Germline lookup yields CDR1 SGHRS and CDR2 YFSETQ. CDR3 protein: CASSPAALGGELFF. The CDR3 DNA reads TGCGCCAGCAGCCCGGCAGCCTTAGGCGGGGAGCTGTTTTTT. Variable domain in full (rest from reference TRBV5-1 and TRBJ2-2): KAGVTQTPRYLIKTRGQQVTLSCSPISGHRSVSWYQQTPGQGLQFLFEYFSETQRNKGNFPGRFSGRQFSNSRSEMNVSTLELGDSALYLCASSPAALGGELFFGEGSRLTVL.

This clonotype appeared a few times. This chain connects TRBV6-6 to TRBJ1-2; 7 bases are shared with TRBD1. V trimming: 7 bases; J trimming: 4 bases; junction bases outside the gene matches: 9. The CDR3 length is 14 residues. Per germline, CDR1 MNHNY and CDR2 SVGAGI (reference sequence). DNA of the CDR3: TGTGCCAGCATCCCCCAGGGGGTGGGCTATGGCTACACCTTC. Encoded protein: CASIPQGVGYGYTF.

This sequence joins TRBV9 and TRBJ1-2; unclear D gene. Germline V gene sequence: CDR1 SGDLS, CDR2 YYNGEE. This CDR3 is 14 amino acids long. V shed 0 bases and J shed 4 bases, with 10 bases lying between them. The CDR3 here is CASSVESSVYGYTF. Written as DNA, the CDR3 is TGTGCCAGCAGCGTAGAGTCCAGCGTCTATGGCTACACCTTC.

The gene calls are TRBV29-1 and TRBJ1-3; D remains ambiguous. The CDR3 runs 12 residues. Trimming left V 4 bases short and J 0 bases short, with 4 bases between. Germline values: CDR1 SQVTM, CDR2 ANQGSEA. The CDR3 DNA reads as TGCAGCGTTGTAACCTCTGGAAACACCATATATTTT. It encodes CSVVTSGNTIYF.

This chain connects TRBV15 to TRBJ2-3, with 12 bases identical to TRBD2. CDR1 is LNHNV, CDR2 YYDKDF, per germline (reference sequence). After removal of 5 bases from V and 2 bases from J, the junction contained 5 bases not matched to a gene. The CDR3 has 16 residues. The CDR3 nucleotides are TGTGCCACCAGCCCAGGGACTAGCGGGTACACAGATACGCAGTATTTT. Translated: CATSPGTSGYTDTQYF.

The V gene is TRBV12-3 or TRBV12-4, the J gene TRBJ1-6; D perhaps matches TRBD1 (6 bases). The CDR3 sequence is 15 residues long. Trimming stripped 6 bases from V and 10 bases from J, with 19 bases between. CDR3 amino acids: CASSLLRTAESPLHF. CDR3 sequence (DNA): TGTGCCAGCAGCCTCCTTCGGACAGCTGAGTCACCCCTCCACTTT.

This clonotype has at least ten counts. This rearrangement joins TRBV19 to TRBJ2-7; 7 nucleotides align to TRBD2. From germline, CDR1 is LNHDA and CDR2 SQIVND (reference sequence). With V trimmed by 3 bases and J by 3 bases, 5 bases remained unmatched. The CDR3 is 14 amino acids. DNA for the CDR3: TGTGCCAGTAGTATGACGGGAGGAATCTACGAGCAGTACTTC. Translation gives CASSMTGGIYEQYF.

The sample holds a few counts of this clonotype. CDR3 region: CASSQASASTDTQYF. CDR3 bases: TGCGCCAGCAGCCAAGCTAGCGCCAGCACAGATACGCAGTATTTT. The chain uses TRBV4-3 and TRBJ2-3; D is possibly TRBD2 (6 bases). The CDR3 spans 15 residues. The germline V and J ends were trimmed by 1 base and 0 bases, with 8 bases remaining between them. Germline V gene lookup returns CDR1 LGHNA and CDR2 YSLEER.

The genes are TRBV12-3 or TRBV12-4 and TRBJ1-5; TRBD1 agrees at 7 bases. The CDR3 is 15 residues long. The trim removed 6 bases at V and 4 bases at J, leaving 9 bases unmatched. The CDR3: CASSPGTAVNQPQHF. In DNA form, the CDR3 reads TGTGCCAGCAGCCCCGGGACAGCAGTAAATCAGCCCCAGCATTTT.

This chain links TRBV6-1 with TRBJ2-7; D is ambiguous. CDR1 MNHNS and CDR2 SASEGT come from the germline V gene. Trimming pared 10 bases from V and 3 bases from J, leaving 7 bases between. The CDR3 covers 10 residues. DNA of the CDR3: TGTGCCACCATCTACTACGAGCAGTACTTC. It translates to CATIYYEQYF.